This T cell receptor beta chain was identified during a study of regulatory T cells in long-lasting Graves disease. CDR3 length: 15 amino acids. Germline assignment: CDR1 ENHRY and CDR2 SYGVKD. Study-wide results and limits: Limited sample numbers may have lowered accuracy.

As concerns this clonotype: Its antigen remains unknown. A single base separates this from a much larger clone, so it may be a read error.

Documented time point: newly diagnosed GD, antithyroid drugs for less than 3 months. Generation of the TCR library employed RNA extracted from PBMCs. The source of the patients was an endocrinology department in Xi'an, China. Each patient gave 7 to 9 milliliters of EDTA-anticoagulated peripheral blood. According to the study, TCR beta libraries were built with iRepertoire HTBI primers and CDR3-region Arm-PCR. Per the study methods: Overall, samples carried over 60 TRBV and around 15 TRBJ segments. One entry per CDR3 protein results from TCRdb running MiXCR on the multiplex PCR reads. These V and J calls rely on TCRdb rather than the paper's analysis. The repertoire has about 300,000 distinct CDR3 sequences, approximately 20% of them found once; the top ten carry approximately 35%.

J is TRBJ2-1 and V is TRBV10-3, with 8 bases lining up with TRBD2. The clonotype was recovered from a female donor with Graves disease. The starting material was peripheral blood mononuclear cells (PBMCs), obtained at new diagnosis, from a patient treated with antithyroid drugs. The CDR3 is CASSVSGTSSNGQFF. The CDR3 DNA sequence: TGTGCCAGCAGTGTCTCCGGGACTAGTAGCAATGGGCAGTTCTTC.